This T cell receptor beta chain was identified during a study of blood T cell repertoires in COVID-19. CDR3 length: 15 residues. Deletions cut 7 bases from V and 0 bases from J, with 13 bases between. Germline CDR1 reads MNHEY; CDR2 reads SVGAGI. Only in-frame clones appear in the TCRdb table, and some are missing; sequencing was by immunoSEQ multiplex PCR. Of 150,000 to 200,000 clones listed, about 85% were seen once; the top ten hold about 7%. The receptor's source is an elderly woman in a cohort sampled during active or convalescent COVID-19. The chain joins TRBV6-5 to TRBJ2-1; D may be TRBD2 (6 bases). The sequenced material came from peripheral blood. CDR3 DNA: TGTGCCAGCATCCCTTCCGGGAGCTCCTACAATGAGCAGTTCTTC. Translated, it gives CASIPSGSSYNEQFF.